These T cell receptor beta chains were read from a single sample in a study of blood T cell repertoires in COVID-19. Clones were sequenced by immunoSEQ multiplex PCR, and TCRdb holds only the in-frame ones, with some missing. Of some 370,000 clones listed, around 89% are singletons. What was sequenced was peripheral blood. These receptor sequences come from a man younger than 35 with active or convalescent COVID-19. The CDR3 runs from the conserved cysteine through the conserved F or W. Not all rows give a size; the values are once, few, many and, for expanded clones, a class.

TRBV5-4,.,CASSKLGDHYGYTF
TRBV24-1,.,CATSGRGTQPQHF
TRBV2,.,CASRQGLGNTIYF
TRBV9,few,CASSVGAMNTEAFF
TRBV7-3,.,CASSRTQGANTEAFF
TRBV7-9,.,CASSAPDTYGYTF
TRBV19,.,CASSKSNSHNEQFF
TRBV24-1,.,CATSEAGGKSDTQYF
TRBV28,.,CASSSLYLHF
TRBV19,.,CASSSGLATDTQYF
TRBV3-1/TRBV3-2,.,CASSDRGNEQFF
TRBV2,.,CASTSQGRGDTQYF
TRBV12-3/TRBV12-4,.,CASSFWTGGEQYF
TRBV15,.,CATSRQGRSANEKLFF
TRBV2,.,CASRDRVSKNIQYF
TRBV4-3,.,CASSLGELAGVSNEQFF
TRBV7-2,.,CASSRDREYTEAFF
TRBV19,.,CASSTLGSGANVLTF
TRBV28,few,CASSLAWGWGTDTQYF
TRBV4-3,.,CASSQLAGGMGEQYF
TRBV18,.,CASRMPSEETQYF
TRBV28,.,CASRGGGTDTQYF
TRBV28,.,CASSWTKTPTDTQYF
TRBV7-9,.,CASSSGTVNSPLHF
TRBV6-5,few,CASSYGHNTGELFF
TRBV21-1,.,CASSKGRRGVSYEQYF
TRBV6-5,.,CASTKATANTGELFF
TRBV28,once,CASNVGLAPSYEQYF
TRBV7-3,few,CASSPRTGENEKLFF
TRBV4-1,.,CASSQGVRVGNTIYF
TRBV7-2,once,CASTPEGVEQFF
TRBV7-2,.,CASSASGGDYEQYF
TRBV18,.,CASSRPDRGLAFF
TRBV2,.,CASSPTTGGETQYF
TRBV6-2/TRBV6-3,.,CASSPGQGGHQPQHF
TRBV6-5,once,CASSYSTGTGEEKLFF
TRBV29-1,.,CSVESSGNYNEQFF
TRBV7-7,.,CASSFGDRGHRNYGYTF
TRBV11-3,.,CASSLGGSTTEQYF
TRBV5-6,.,CASSLIPGMNTEAFF
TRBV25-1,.,CASSEGGELFF
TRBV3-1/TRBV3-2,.,CASSQLLAGLGGEQFF
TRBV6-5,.,CASRNRDPYQPQHF
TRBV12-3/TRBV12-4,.,CASSPDTGELFF
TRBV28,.,CASRRGPDNYGYTF
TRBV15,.,CATSRGVGLVPKANYGYTF
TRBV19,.,CASSHGGTEAFF
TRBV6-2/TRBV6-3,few,CASSYSASGSPYEQYF
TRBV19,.,CASGHPAGRPYEQYF
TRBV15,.,CATSFGVQETQYF
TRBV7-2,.,CASSEHRGNYGYTF
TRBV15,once,CATSRDGQTGNTIYF
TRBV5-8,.,CASSLTGSNQPQHF
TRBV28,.,CASSEGGTPTSGAFF
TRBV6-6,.,CASSPDAGYGYTF
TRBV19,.,CASSQTSGIRELFF
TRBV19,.,CASSGGPLAVNTGELFF
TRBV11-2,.,CATAGTVGSPLHF
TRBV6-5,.,CASSYQVNEKLFF